The T cell receptor (beta chain) described here comes from a study of T cells after yellow fever vaccination. The CDR3 is 14 amino acids. V was trimmed by 6 bases and J by 7 bases, leaving 18 bases between them. Each CDR3 protein gets one entry after TCRdb re-called the 5' RACE reads with MiXCR. The profile covers a few hundred thousand distinct CDR3 sequences, with approximately 8% appearing a single time and roughly 18% taken by the ten largest. The clonotype comes from a man aged 18 to 30 who received the YFV17D yellow fever vaccine. Source: PBMCs, taken roughly 45 days after the first yellow fever vaccination. This chain links TRBV12-3 or TRBV12-4 with TRBJ1-2; TRBD1 might be the D (6 bases). The CDR3 loop reads CASSAQEGVGGYTF. In DNA, the CDR3 is TGTGCCAGCAGCGCACAAGAGGGGGTTGGTGGCTACACCTTC.